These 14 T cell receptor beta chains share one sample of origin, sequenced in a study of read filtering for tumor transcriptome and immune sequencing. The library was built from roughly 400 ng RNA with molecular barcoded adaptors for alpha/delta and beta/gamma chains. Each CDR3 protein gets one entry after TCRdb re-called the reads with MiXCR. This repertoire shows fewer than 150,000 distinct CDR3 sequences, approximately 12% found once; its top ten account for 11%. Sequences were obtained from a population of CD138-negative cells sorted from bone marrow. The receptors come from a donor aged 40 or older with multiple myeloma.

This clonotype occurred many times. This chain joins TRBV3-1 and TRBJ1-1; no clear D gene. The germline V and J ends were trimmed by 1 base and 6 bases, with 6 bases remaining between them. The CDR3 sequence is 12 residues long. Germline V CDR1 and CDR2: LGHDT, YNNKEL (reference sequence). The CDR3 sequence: CASSQGIAEAFF. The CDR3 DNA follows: TGTGCCAGCAGCCAAGGGATCGCTGAAGCTTTCTTT.

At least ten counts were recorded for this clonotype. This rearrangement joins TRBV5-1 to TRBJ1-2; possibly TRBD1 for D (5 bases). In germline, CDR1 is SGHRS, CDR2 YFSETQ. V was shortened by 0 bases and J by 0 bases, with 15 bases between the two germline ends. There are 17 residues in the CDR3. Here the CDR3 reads CASSLAPDRTTNYGYTF. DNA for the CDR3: TGCGCCAGCAGCTTGGCCCCCGACAGAACTACTAACTATGGCTACACCTTC.

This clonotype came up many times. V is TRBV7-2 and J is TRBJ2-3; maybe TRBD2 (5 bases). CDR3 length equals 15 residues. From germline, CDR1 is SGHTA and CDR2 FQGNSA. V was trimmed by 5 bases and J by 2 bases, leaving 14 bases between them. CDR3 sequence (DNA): TGTGCCAGCAGCCCGGACGGGAAAAACACAGATACGCAGTATTTT. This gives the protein CASSPDGKNTDTQYF.

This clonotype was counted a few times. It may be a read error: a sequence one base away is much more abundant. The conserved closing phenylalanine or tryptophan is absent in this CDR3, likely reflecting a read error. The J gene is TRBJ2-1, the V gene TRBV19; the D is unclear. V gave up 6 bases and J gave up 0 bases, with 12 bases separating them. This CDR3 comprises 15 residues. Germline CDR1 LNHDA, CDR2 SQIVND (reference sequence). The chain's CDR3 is CASRVGPSSYNEQFY. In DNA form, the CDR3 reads TGTGCCAGTAGAGTAGGGCCGAGCTCCTACAATGAGCAGTTCTAC.

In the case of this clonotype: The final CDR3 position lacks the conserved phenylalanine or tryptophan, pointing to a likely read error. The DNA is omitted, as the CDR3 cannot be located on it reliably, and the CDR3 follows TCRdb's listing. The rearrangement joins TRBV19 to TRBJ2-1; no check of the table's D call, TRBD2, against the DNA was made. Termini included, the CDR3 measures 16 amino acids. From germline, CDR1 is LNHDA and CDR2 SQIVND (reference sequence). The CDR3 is CASSKASGSLYNEQLS.

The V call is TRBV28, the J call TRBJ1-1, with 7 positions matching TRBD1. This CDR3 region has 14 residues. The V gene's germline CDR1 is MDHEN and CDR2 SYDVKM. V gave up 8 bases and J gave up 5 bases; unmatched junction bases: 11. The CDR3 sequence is CASSLGGQRTEAFF. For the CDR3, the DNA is TGTGCCAGCTCCCTAGGGGGACAGAGAACTGAAGCTTTCTTT.

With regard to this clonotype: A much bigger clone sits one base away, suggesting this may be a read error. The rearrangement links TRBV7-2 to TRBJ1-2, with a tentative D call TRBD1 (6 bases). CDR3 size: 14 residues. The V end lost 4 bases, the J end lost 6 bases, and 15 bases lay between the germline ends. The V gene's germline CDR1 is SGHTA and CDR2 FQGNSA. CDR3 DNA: TGTGCCAGCAGCTCCCCGGGGGGGCTGAATGGCTACACCTTC. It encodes CASSSPGGLNGYTF. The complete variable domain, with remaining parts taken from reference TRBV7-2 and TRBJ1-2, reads GAGVSQSPSNKVTEKGKDVELRCDPISGHTALYWYRQSLGQGLEFLIYFQGNSAPDKSGLPSDRFSAERTGGSVSTLTIQRTQQEDSAVYLCASSSPGGLNGYTFGSGTRLTVV.

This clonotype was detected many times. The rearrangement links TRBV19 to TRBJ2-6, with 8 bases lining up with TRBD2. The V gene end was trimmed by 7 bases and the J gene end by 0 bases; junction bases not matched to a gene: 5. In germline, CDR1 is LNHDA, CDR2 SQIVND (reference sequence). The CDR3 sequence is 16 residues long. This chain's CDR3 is CASTERERSGANVLTF. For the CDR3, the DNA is TGTGCCAGTACCGAGCGGGAGCGCTCTGGGGCCAACGTCCTGACTTTC.

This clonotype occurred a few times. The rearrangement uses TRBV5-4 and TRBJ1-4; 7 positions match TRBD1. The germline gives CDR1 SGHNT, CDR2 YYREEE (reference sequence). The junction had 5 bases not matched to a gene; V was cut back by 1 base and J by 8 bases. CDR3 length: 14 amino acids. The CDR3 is CASSLWTGGEKLFF. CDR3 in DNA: TGTGCCAGCAGCTTGTGGACAGGTGGAGAAAAACTGTTTTTT.

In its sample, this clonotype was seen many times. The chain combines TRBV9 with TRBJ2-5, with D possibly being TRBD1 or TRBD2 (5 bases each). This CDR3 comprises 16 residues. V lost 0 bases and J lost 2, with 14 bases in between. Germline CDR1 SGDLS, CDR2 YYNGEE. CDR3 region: CASSVARGTGQETQYF. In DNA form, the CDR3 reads TGTGCCAGCAGCGTAGCTCGAGGGACCGGACAAGAGACCCAGTACTTC.

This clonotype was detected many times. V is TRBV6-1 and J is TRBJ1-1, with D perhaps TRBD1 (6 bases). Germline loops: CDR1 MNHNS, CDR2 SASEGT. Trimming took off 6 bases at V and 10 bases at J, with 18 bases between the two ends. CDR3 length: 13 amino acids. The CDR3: CASRRGQGEPAFF. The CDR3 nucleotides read TGTGCCAGCAGGCGGGGGCAGGGCGAGCCAGCTTTCTTT.

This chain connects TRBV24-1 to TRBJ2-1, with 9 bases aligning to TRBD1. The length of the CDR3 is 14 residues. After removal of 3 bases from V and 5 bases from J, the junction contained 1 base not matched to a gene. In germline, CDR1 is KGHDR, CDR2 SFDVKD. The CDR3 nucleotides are TGTGCCACCAGTGATAGGACAGGGGACAATGAGCAGTTCTTC. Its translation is CATSDRTGDNEQFF.

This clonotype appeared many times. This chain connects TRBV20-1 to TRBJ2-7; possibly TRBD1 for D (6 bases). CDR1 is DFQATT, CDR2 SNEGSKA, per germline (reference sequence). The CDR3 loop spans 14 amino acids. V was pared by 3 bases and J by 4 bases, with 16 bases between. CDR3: CSASLDSSLYEQYF. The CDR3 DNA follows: TGCAGTGCTAGTCTGGACAGTTCGCTATACGAGCAGTACTTC.

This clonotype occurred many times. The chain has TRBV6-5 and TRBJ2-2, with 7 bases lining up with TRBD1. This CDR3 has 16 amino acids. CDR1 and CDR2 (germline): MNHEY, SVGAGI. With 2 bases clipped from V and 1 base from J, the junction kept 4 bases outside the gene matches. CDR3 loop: CASSYGDSLNTGELFF. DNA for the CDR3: TGTGCCAGCAGTTACGGGGACAGCCTGAACACCGGGGAGCTGTTTTTT.